This T cell receptor (beta chain) was retrieved from a study of shared clonotypes between healthy human individuals. V lost 1 base and J 1 base, leaving 8 bases between the germline ends. CDR1 and CDR2 (germline): SNHLY, FYNNEI. CDR3 length: 14 residues. General study points: Relative to their counterparts shared across all four donors, non-shared clonotypes exhibited diminished generation probabilities. Only blood was sampled, and tissue TCR repertoires likely differ from blood ones.

Details on this clone: Its antigen is still unknown.

Profiled with immunoSEQ multiplex PCR; TCRdb holds only in-frame clones, not every one. The sample has roughly 600,000 clones, 95% to 98% seen once. CD45RO negativity and positive selection for CCR7 defined naive CD8 cells, a population that excluded terminally differentiated effector memory CD45RA+ cells. The sample taken for sequencing was naive CD8+ T cells sorted from blood. This sequence joins TRBV2 and TRBJ2-7, with D tentatively TRBD2 (6 bases). The TCR was taken from a young man in good health. The CDR3 coding sequence is TGTGCCAGCAGTGAAGGGGACTCTTCCTACGAGCAGTACTTC. Its translation: CASSEGDSSYEQYF. Drawing the rest from reference TRBV2 and TRBJ2-7, the complete variable domain is EPEVTQTPSHQVTQMGQEVILRCVPISNHLYFYWYRQILGQKVEFLVSFYNNEISEKSEIFDDQFSVERPDGSNFTLKIRSTKLEDSAMYFCASSEGDSSYEQYFGPGTRLTVT.